This entry lists 8 T cell receptor beta chains sequenced from one sample in a study of cytomegalovirus exposure and HLA in healthy donors. Primers for the PCR totalled 60 Vbeta and 13 Jbeta. Sequenced by immunoSEQ multiplex PCR; TCRdb stores in-frame clones only, minus some. The data hold 90,000 to 110,000 clones, with 76% observed a single time. Input material: PBMCs. The receptor set was obtained from a woman between 50 and 59 years old in good health and CMV-seropositive.

The rearrangement uses TRBV7-2 and TRBJ2-7; D perhaps matches TRBD1 (5 bases). The CDR3 extends over 14 amino acids. V lost 1 base to trimming and J lost 7 bases, with 14 bases between them. Germline values: CDR1 SGHTA, CDR2 FQGNSA. This CDR3 is CASSLVLQGAEQYF. CDR3 DNA sequence: TGTGCCAGCAGCTTAGTCCTTCAGGGCGCGGAGCAGTACTTC.

The rearrangement uses TRBV7-8 and TRBJ2-5; D unclear. The germline V and J ends were trimmed by 2 bases and 9 bases, with 19 bases remaining between them. The CDR3 has 15 residues. Germline-derived CDR1 and CDR2 are SGHVS and FQNEAQ. CDR3 DNA: TGTGCCAGCAGCTTAACTCTAGAGCTACTCAAGTCCCAGTACTTC. Residues: CASSLTLELLKSQYF.

The gene calls are TRBV10-1 and TRBJ2-5; D may be TRBD1 (6 bases). This CDR3 is built from 17 residues. The germline gives CDR1 WNHNN, CDR2 SYGVQD (reference sequence). Trimming left V 9 bases short and J 4 bases short, with 27 bases between. The CDR3 here is CASRTTVGAVKGETQYF. The CDR3 coding sequence is TGCGCCAGTCGGACGACGGTGGGGGCTGTGAAGGGAGAGACCCAGTACTTC.

This sequence joins TRBV2 and TRBJ2-7, with D possibly TRBD1 on 6 matching bases. CDR1 SNHLY and CDR2 FYNNEI come from the germline V gene. The CDR3 length is 13 residues. Trimming removed 8 bases from V and 4 bases from J, with 15 bases in between. The CDR3 spells CASVSQGRYEQYF. CDR3 nucleotide sequence: TGTGCCAGCGTCAGCCAGGGGCGGTACGAGCAGTACTTC.

This chain uses TRBV5-8 with TRBJ2-7, with D perhaps TRBD2 (5 bases). This CDR3 spans 16 amino acids. The V end was cut by 7 bases, the J end by 7 bases, with 27 bases between. Germline V gene data show CDR1 as SGHTS and CDR2 as YDEGEE. CDR3 residues: CASLSLGFGERGEQYF. For the CDR3, the DNA is TGTGCCAGCCTCAGCTTAGGTTTCGGGGAACGGGGTGAGCAGTACTTC. The full variable domain, completed using reference TRBV5-8 and TRBJ2-7, is EAGVTQSPTHLIKTRGQQATLRCSPISGHTSVYWYQQALGLGLQFLLWYDEGEERNRGNFPPRFSGRQFPNYSSELNVNALELEDSALYLCASLSLGFGERGEQYFGPGTRLTVT.

The chain uses TRBV29-1 and TRBJ2-5, with 7 bases that match TRBD2. Judging by the DNA end, TRBJ2-7 fits better; the J call may be wrong. The germline V gene has CDR1 SQVTM and CDR2 ANQGSEA. The CDR3 runs to 12 residues. DNA of the CDR3: TGCAGCGTTGGCGGGAGAGCTGGCGAGCAGTACTTC. This translates into CSVGGRAGEQYF.

J is TRBJ2-5 and V is TRBV7-9, with 10 nucleotides matching TRBD1. Germline V gene lookup returns CDR1 SEHNR and CDR2 FQNEAQ (reference sequence). With 3 bases clipped from V and 5 bases from J, the junction kept 9 bases outside the gene matches. The CDR3 runs 16 residues. The CDR3, as DNA: TGTGCCAGCAGCTTGACCGGGACAGGGGACGGGGAGACCCAGTACTTC. Its translation is CASSLTGTGDGETQYF.

This chain connects TRBV9 to TRBJ1-1, with 8 bases lining up with TRBD1. The CDR3 extends over 13 amino acids. The ends lost 3 bases at V and 8 bases at J; junction bases unmatched: 6. Looked up from germline, CDR1 is SGDLS and CDR2 is YYNGEE. Here the CDR3 DNA reads TGTGCCAGCAGCGGAATCCAGGGGGCGGAAGCTTTCTTT. Its protein product is CASSGIQGAEAFF.